Listed below are T cell receptor beta chains from one sample, sequenced in a study of blood T cell repertoires in COVID-19. Data came from immunoSEQ multiplex PCR; TCRdb stores just in-frame clones and leaves some out. The data contain some 87,000 clones, around 81% of them singletons. Source material: peripheral blood. All receptors derive from a human donor in a cohort sampled during active COVID-19. The CDR3 runs from the conserved cysteine through the conserved F or W. The D gene is left open where the match is weak. A row's size may be missing; if present it is once, few, many or a size class.

j_call: TRBJ2-3
clone_size: -
d_call: -
v_call: TRBV1
cdr3_aa: CTSSQDEFRRIASTDTQYF
cdr3_nt: TGCACCAGCAGCCAAGATGAGTTCCGGCGGATCGCTAGCACAGATACGCAGTATTTT

j_call: TRBJ2-5
clone_size: -
d_call: -
v_call: TRBV6-5
cdr3_aa: CASSYSRQQETQYF
cdr3_nt: TGTGCCAGCAGTTACTCGAGACAGCAAGAGACCCAGTACTTC

j_call: TRBJ1-4
clone_size: -
d_call: TRBD1
v_call: TRBV10-3
cdr3_aa: CAISEWSGGDEKLFF
cdr3_nt: TGTGCCATCAGTGAGTGGTCAGGGGGCGATGAAAAACTGTTTTTT

j_call: TRBJ1-4
clone_size: few
d_call: -
v_call: TRBV7-9
cdr3_aa: CASSLSPEGEKLFF
cdr3_nt: TGTGCCAGCAGCTTATCGCCAGAGGGCGAAAAACTGTTTTTT

j_call: TRBJ2-3
clone_size: -
d_call: TRBD1
v_call: TRBV24-1
cdr3_aa: CATSAPGQVPSTDTQYF
cdr3_nt: TGTGCCACCAGTGCCCCTGGACAGGTACCTAGCACAGATACGCAGTATTTT

j_call: TRBJ1-3
clone_size: once
d_call: -
v_call: TRBV19
cdr3_aa: CASSRSGSSGNTIYF
cdr3_nt: TGTGCCAGTAGCAGATCTGGGAGTTCTGGAAACACCATATATTTT

j_call: TRBJ2-2
clone_size: -
d_call: TRBD2
v_call: TRBV10-3
cdr3_aa: CAISPREGTSLAAGELFF
cdr3_nt: TGTGCCATCAGTCCCCGGGAGGGTACTAGTCTGGCGGCCGGGGAGCTGTTTTTT

j_call: TRBJ1-3
clone_size: -
d_call: -
v_call: TRBV7-2
cdr3_aa: CASSETGSSGNTIYF
cdr3_nt: TGTGCCAGCAGCGAAACGGGAAGCTCTGGAAACACCATATATTTT

j_call: TRBJ1-4
clone_size: once
d_call: -
v_call: TRBV27
cdr3_aa: CASSFLRGGNEKLFF
cdr3_nt: TGTGCCAGCAGTTTCTTACGGGGGGGGAATGAAAAACTGTTTTTT

j_call: TRBJ1-1
clone_size: -
d_call: -
v_call: TRBV30
cdr3_aa: CAWSYYRASAEAFF
cdr3_nt: TGTGCCTGGAGTTACTACAGGGCTTCGGCTGAAGCTTTCTTT

j_call: TRBJ2-1
clone_size: -
d_call: TRBD2
v_call: TRBV11-2
cdr3_aa: CASSYLGGRTYNEQFF
cdr3_nt: TGTGCCAGCAGCTATCTCGGCGGGAGGACCTACAATGAGCAGTTCTTC

j_call: TRBJ1-4
clone_size: -
d_call: -
v_call: TRBV29-1
cdr3_aa: CSVEERGASNEKLFF
cdr3_nt: TGCAGCGTTGAAGAGCGGGGGGCTTCTAATGAAAAACTGTTTTTT

j_call: TRBJ2-1
clone_size: -
d_call: -
v_call: TRBV7-2
cdr3_aa: CASTGTQGTYNEQFF
cdr3_nt: TGTGCCAGCACTGGTACCCAGGGAACCTACAATGAGCAGTTCTTC

j_call: TRBJ2-7
clone_size: -
d_call: -
v_call: TRBV7-6
cdr3_aa: CASSLAPGTYEQYF
cdr3_nt: TGTGCCAGCAGCTTAGCCCCGGGTACCTACGAGCAGTACTTC